A single sample gave rise to the 13 T cell receptor beta chains below, sequenced in a study of blood T cells in healthy people across ages. Then a second PCR, running about 6 to 12 cycles, was carried out with a sample-barcoded 5' primer and a J-beta primer mix. From the 5' RACE reads, TCRdb called clonotypes with MiXCR, one entry per CDR3 protein. The sample yields over 600,000 distinct CDR3 sequences, approximately 40% seen once. The sample taken for sequencing was blood. The receptors derive from a man older than 75 in good health.

This chain joins TRBV20-1 and TRBJ2-5, with TRBD1 matching 11 bases. The CDR3 runs to 14 residues. Germline V CDR1 and CDR2: DFQATT, SNEGSKA (reference sequence). V lost 6 bases to trimming and J lost 11 bases; unmatched junction nucleotides: 14. CDR3 DNA: TGCAGTGCCGACCGGGACAGGGGGAGCAATGAGCAGTACTTC. Amino acids: CSADRDRGSNEQYF.

This sequence joins TRBV7-6 and TRBJ2-5; 10 bases fit TRBD2. After removal of 1 base from V and 7 bases from J, the junction contained 15 bases not matched to a gene. CDR1 and CDR2 (germline): SGHVS, FNYEAQ. This CDR3 contains 18 residues. The DNA for the CDR3 is TGTGCCAGCAGCTTAGTCACAGCGGGAGGGCAGAGTCAGGCGACCCAGTACTTC. It is translated as CASSLVTAGGQSQATQYF.

Details on this clonotype: Being one base from a much bigger clone, this may be a read error. The chain combines TRBV2 with TRBJ2-1; 11 bases line up with TRBD1. CDR1 is SNHLY and CDR2 is FYNNEI in the germline V gene. This CDR3 spans 14 amino acids. Here the CDR3 reads CASSLDRGHNGQFF. The DNA of the CDR3 is TGTGCCAGCAGTCTGGACAGGGGGCACAATGGGCAGTTCTTC.

J is TRBJ2-3 and V is TRBV7-2; D may be TRBD2 (7 bases). Germline CDR1 and CDR2: SGHTA and FQGNSA. The CDR3 runs to 16 residues. Between the trimmed V and J ends, which lost 1 base and 6 bases, there was a span of 17 bases. The CDR3 loop reads CASSLVRRGRGDTQYF. The CDR3 DNA reads as TGTGCCAGCAGCTTAGTGCGGCGGGGGCGAGGGGATACGCAGTATTTT.

CDR3 sequence reads: CASSKLGQGVYNEQFF. CDR3 nucleotides: TGTGCCAGCAGTAAACTTGGACAGGGGGTCTACAATGAGCAGTTCTTC. The chain carries TRBV6-2 or TRBV6-3 and TRBJ2-1, with 10 bases lining up with TRBD1. The CDR3 contains 16 residues. Germline V gene sequence: CDR1 MNHEY, CDR2 SVGEGT. V lost 5 bases, J lost 3 bases, and 7 bases stayed unmatched.

This clonotype appeared once. The rearrangement uses TRBV27 and TRBJ2-5; D may be TRBD2 (6 bases). The end of the DNA fits TRBJ2-7 better, so the J call may be wrong. Germline V gene sequence: CDR1 MNHEY, CDR2 SMNVEV (reference sequence). CDR3 length equals 15 residues. Here the CDR3 reads CASSSPSGLRYEQYF. The CDR3 nucleotides read TGTGCCAGCAGTTCTCCTTCGGGACTTCGGTACGAGCAGTACTTC.

The rearrangement links TRBV12-3 or TRBV12-4 to TRBJ1-6; 7 bases are shared with TRBD1. The CDR3 totals 16 residues. The J segment lost 7 bases and the V segment lost 4 bases, leaving 10 bases of the junction unmatched. CDR3 in DNA: TGTGCCAGCAGTTACCGACAGGGTGTCCCGAATTCACCCCTCCACTTT. As protein: CASSYRQGVPNSPLHF.

The CDR3 bases are TGCAGTGCGAGGTCGGGGGTCAATCAGCCCCAGCATTTT. Its translation is CSARSGVNQPQHF. V is TRBV20-1 and J is TRBJ1-5; D may be TRBD1 (5 bases). V lost 6 bases and J lost 3, with 12 bases in between. This CDR3 is built from 13 residues. CDR1 is DFQATT and CDR2 is SNEGSKA in the germline V gene (reference sequence).

This clonotype has a handful of counts. V gene TRBV2 combines with J gene TRBJ2-1; either TRBD1 or TRBD2 may supply D (5 bases each). The V end lost 8 bases, the J end lost 10 bases, and 9 bases lay between the germline ends. CDR3 size: 10 residues. CDR1 and CDR2 from the germline V gene are SNHLY and FYNNEI. This chain's CDR3 is CASGTAEQFF. CDR3 bases: TGTGCCAGCGGGACCGCGGAGCAGTTCTTC.

Many counts were recorded for this clonotype. The gene calls are TRBV6-5 and TRBJ2-6; unclear D gene. Germline V gene sequence: CDR1 MNHEY, CDR2 SVGAGI. The ends were cut back, 2 bases at V and 4 bases at J, with 12 bases in the middle. This CDR3 has 16 amino acids. CDR3 sequence (DNA): TGTGCCAGCAGTTACGCCAGACCTGGGGGGGCCAACGTCCTGACTTTC. Translation: CASSYARPGGANVLTF.

V gene TRBV6-6 combines with J gene TRBJ2-4; 10 nucleotides match TRBD1. From germline, CDR1 is MNHNY and CDR2 SVGAGI (reference sequence). After removal of 5 bases from V and 2 bases from J, the junction contained 9 bases not matched to a gene. The length of the CDR3 is 17 residues. CDR3 sequence reads: CASSHQWGQGSKNIQYF. For the CDR3, the DNA is TGTGCCAGCAGTCATCAGTGGGGACAGGGGTCCAAAAACATTCAGTACTTC.

In its sample, this clonotype was seen many times. The chain employs TRBV5-5 and TRBJ2-2, with no clear D. The ends were cut back, 4 bases at V and 0 bases at J, with 13 bases in the middle. The CDR3 runs to 16 residues. Germline V gene sequence: CDR1 SGHKS, CDR2 YYEKEE (reference sequence). CDR3 sequence: CASSGTLTANTGELFF. The CDR3 DNA sequence: TGTGCCAGCAGCGGAACCCTGACCGCGAACACCGGGGAGCTGTTTTTT. Filled out from reference TRBV5-5 and TRBJ2-2, the complete variable domain reads DAGVTQSPTHLIKTRGQQVTLRCSPISGHKSVSWYQQVLGQGPQFIFQYYEKEERGRGNFPDRFSARQFPNYSSELNVNALLLGDSALYLCASSGTLTANTGELFFGEGSRLTVL.

The chain links TRBV11-3 to TRBJ2-7, with a tentative D call TRBD1 (5 bases). V gave up 6 bases and J gave up 0 bases, with 15 bases separating them. The CDR3 sequence is 15 residues long. CDR1 is SGHNT, CDR2 YENEEA, per germline. The CDR3 loop is CASSYTATDSYEQYF. The CDR3 DNA is TGTGCCAGCAGTTACACCGCGACAGACTCCTACGAGCAGTACTTC.